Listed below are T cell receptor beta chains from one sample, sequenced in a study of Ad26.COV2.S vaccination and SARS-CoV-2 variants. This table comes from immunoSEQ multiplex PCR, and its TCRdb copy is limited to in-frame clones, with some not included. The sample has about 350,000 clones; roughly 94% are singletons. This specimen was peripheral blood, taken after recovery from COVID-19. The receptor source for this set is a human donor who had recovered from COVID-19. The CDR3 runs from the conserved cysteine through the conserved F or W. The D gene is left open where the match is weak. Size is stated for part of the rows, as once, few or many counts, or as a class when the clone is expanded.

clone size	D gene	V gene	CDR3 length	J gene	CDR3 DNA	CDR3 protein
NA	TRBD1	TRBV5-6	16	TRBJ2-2	TGTGCCAGCAGCCTCCGGGACAGGGGGCTTTCCGGGGAGCTGTTTTTT	CASSLRDRGLSGELFF
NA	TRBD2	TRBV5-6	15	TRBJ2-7	TGTGCCAGCAGCTTGGGTAGTAGCGGGGCGTTCGAGCAGTACTTC	CASSLGSSGAFEQYF
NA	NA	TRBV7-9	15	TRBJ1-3	TGTGCCAGCAGCTCCCTTGGTAGCTACGGGAACACCATATATTTT	CASSSLGSYGNTIYF
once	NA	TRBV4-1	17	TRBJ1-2	TGCGCCAGCAGCCAAGATAGGTCCCCAGGGATAAGCTATGGCTACACCTTC	CASSQDRSPGISYGYTF
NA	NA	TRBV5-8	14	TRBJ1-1	TGTGCCAGCAGCTTGGGGTCACTGAACACTGAAGCTTTCTTT	CASSLGSLNTEAFF
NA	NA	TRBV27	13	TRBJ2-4	TGTGCCACCCTACCCCCAGGCAAAAACATTCAGTACTTC	CATLPPGKNIQYF
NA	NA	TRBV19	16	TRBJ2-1	TGTGCCAGTAGTAGGCCGGGACTGGAGGGGTCCAATGAGCAGTTCTTC	CASSRPGLEGSNEQFF
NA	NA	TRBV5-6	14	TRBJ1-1	TGTGCCAGCAGCTTGGTCAGGCATAACACTGAAGCTTTCTTT	CASSLVRHNTEAFF
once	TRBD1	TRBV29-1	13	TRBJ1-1	TGCAGCGTGAGGACAGGGAGATCCACTGAAGCTTTCTTT	CSVRTGRSTEAFF
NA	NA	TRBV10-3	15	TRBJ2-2	TGTGCCATCAGTGCGCTCTGGGGAGTGGCCGGGGAGCTGTTTTTT	CAISALWGVAGELFF
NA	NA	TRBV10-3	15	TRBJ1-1	TGTGCCATCAGTGAGTCCGGGGTCCTGAACACTGAAGCTTTCTTT	CAISESGVLNTEAFF
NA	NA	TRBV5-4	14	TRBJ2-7	TGTGCCAGCAGCTTGGGATCAGAGGTCTACGAGCAGTACTTC	CASSLGSEVYEQYF
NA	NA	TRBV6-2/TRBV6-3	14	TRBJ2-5	TGTGCCAGCAGTGACCCCAAAGGGGGAGAGACCCAGTACTTC	CASSDPKGGETQYF
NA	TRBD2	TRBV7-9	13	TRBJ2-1	TGTGCCAGCAGCGCCGGACTAGCGGATGAGCAGTTCTTC	CASSAGLADEQFF
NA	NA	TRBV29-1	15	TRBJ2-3	TGCAGCGTGGACTTCGGGACTCCACGCACAGATACGCAGTATTTT	CSVDFGTPRTDTQYF
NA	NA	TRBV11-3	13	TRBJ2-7	TGTGCCAGCAGCTCCGGGGTAAACTACGAGCAGTACTTC	CASSSGVNYEQYF
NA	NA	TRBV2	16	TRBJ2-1	TGTGCCAGCAGTGAATCTTGGGGGGAGTCCTACAATGAGCAGTTCTTC	CASSESWGESYNEQFF
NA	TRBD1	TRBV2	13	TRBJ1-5	TGTGCCAGCAGTGGGACAGGGGATCAGCCCCAGCATTTT	CASSGTGDQPQHF
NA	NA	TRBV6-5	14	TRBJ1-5	TGTGCCAGCAGGACGTCGGATAGCAATCAGCCCCAGCATTTT	CASRTSDSNQPQHF
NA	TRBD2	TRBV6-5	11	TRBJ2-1	TGTGGTAGCGGGCAGAAGAATGAGCAGTTCTTC	CGSGQKNEQFF
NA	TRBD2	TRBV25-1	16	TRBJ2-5	TGTGCCAGCAGTGAATGGATGTCTAGCGGGCAAGAGACCCAGTACTTC	CASSEWMSSGQETQYF
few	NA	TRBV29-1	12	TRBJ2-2	TGCAGCGGTGGAAGGGCCACCGGGGAGCTGTTTTTT	CSGGRATGELFF
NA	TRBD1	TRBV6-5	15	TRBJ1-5	TGTGCCAGCAGCTCTGACAGGGTTGTAAGACAGCCCCAGCATTTT	CASSSDRVVRQPQHF
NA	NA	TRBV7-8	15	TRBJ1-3	TGTGCCAGCAGCCCCGGGCGGGGTTCTGGAAACACCATATATTTT	CASSPGRGSGNTIYF
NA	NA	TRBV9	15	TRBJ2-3	TGTGCCAGCAGCCCATGGGTTAGCGGCACAGATACGCAGTATTTT	CASSPWVSGTDTQYF
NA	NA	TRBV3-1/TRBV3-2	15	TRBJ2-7	TGTGCCAGCAGCCAAGGACCGGCGGGATCCTACGAGCAGTACTTC	CASSQGPAGSYEQYF
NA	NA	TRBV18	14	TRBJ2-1	TGTGCCAGCTCACGCAGTAGCTCCTACAATGAGCAGTTCTTC	CASSRSSSYNEQFF
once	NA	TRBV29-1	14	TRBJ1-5	TGCAGCGCCGTAACAGGTGGGGGCAATCAGCCCCAGCATTTT	CSAVTGGGNQPQHF
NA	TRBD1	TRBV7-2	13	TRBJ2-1	TGTGCCAGCAGCGGCAGAGGACAGGCACAGCAGTTCTTC	CASSGRGQAQQFF
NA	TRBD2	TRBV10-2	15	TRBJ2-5	TGCGCCAGCAGTGACCTAGCGGGGGGGCAAGAGACCCAGTACTTC	CASSDLAGGQETQYF
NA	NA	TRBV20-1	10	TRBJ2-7	TGCAGTGCCGTGAGCTACGAGCAGTACTTC	CSAVSYEQYF
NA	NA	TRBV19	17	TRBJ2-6	TGTGCCAGTAGTATAGAATGGTCAGGGACCGGGGCCAACGTCCTGACTTTC	CASSIEWSGTGANVLTF
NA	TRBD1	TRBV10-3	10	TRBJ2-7	TGTGCCATCGGACAGGGAGGGCAGTACTTC	CAIGQGGQYF
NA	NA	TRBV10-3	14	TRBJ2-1	TGTGCCATCAGTGAGCTCGGGACTTACAATGAGCAGTTCTTC	CAISELGTYNEQFF
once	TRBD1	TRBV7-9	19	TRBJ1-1	TGTGCCAGCAGCCCACATTCCAGGGGGGGATTTAAGATGAACACTGAAGCTTTCTTT	CASSPHSRGGFKMNTEAFF
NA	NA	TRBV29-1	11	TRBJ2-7	TGCAGCGTTGAGCTGGGGAGGGAGCAGTACTTC	CSVELGREQYF
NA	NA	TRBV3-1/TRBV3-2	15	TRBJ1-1	TGTGCCAGCAGCCGCGTCGGACCGAGCGGAACTGAAGCTTTCTTT	CASSRVGPSGTEAFF
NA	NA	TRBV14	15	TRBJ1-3	TGTGCCAGCAGCCAAGACGGGAGCTCTGGAAACACCATATATTTT	CASSQDGSSGNTIYF
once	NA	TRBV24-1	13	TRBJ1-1	TGTGCCACCAGTGACCGGATGAACACTGAAGCTTTCTTT	CATSDRMNTEAFF
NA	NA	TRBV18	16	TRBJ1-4	TGTGCCAGCTCGACCTCCCTGGTACGTCGTAATGAAAAACTGTTTTTT	CASSTSLVRRNEKLFF